This T cell receptor (beta chain) appears in the sequencing data of a study of blood T cell repertoires in COVID-19. Study as a whole: Acute and convalescent COVID-19 specimens originated in the United States, Italy and Spain. From T cells, B-cell-depleted T cells, or PBMCs came the material, which was cDNA or gDNA.

Original data processing: Reference gene primer amplification in the assay estimated nucleated cell counts. TCRdb's copy holds only in-frame clones and misses some; the assay was immunoSEQ multiplex PCR. That table is the source of V, J and clone size, and D and trimming were worked out from the DNA. The sample yields 400,000 to 450,000 clones, about nine tenths seen once. Sequencing used peripheral blood. The origin of this receptor is a woman under 40 with active or convalescent COVID-19.

The CDR3 reads CASSDIENIQYF. The DNA of the CDR3 is TGTGCCAGCAGCGACATTGAAAACATTCAGTACTTC. The V gene is TRBV5-5, the J gene TRBJ2-4; D gene ambiguous. V was shortened by 4 bases and J by 5 bases, with 7 bases between the two germline ends. The V gene's germline CDR1 is SGHKS and CDR2 YYEKEE (reference sequence). This CDR3 spans 12 amino acids.